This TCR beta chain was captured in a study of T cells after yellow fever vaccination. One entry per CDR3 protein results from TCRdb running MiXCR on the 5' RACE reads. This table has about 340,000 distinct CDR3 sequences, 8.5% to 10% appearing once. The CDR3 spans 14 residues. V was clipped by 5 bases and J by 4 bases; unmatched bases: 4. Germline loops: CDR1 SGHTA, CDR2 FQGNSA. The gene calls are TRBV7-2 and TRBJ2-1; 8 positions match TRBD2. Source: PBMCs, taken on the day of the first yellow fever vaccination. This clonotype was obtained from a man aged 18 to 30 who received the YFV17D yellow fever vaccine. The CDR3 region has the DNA TGTGCCAGCAGCCCCGGGGGGGCTTACAATGAGCAGTTCTTC. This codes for CASSPGGAYNEQFF.